This T cell receptor beta chain was retrieved from a study of cytomegalovirus exposure and HLA in healthy donors. CDR1 is MNHNY and CDR2 is SVGAGI in the germline V gene (reference sequence). The CDR3 loop spans 16 amino acids. The V segment lost 0 bases and the J segment 6 bases; nucleotides outside the gene matches: 7. The PCR employed 60 Vbeta primers together with 13 Jbeta primers. Sequencing used immunoSEQ multiplex PCR; TCRdb keeps in-frame clones, though not all of them. The top ten hold approximately 0.47% of the sample, which has 200,000 to 300,000 clones, 78% seen once. Sample: PBMCs. The TCR comes from a boy aged 5-17 years in good health and CMV-seronegative. The gene calls are TRBV6-6 and TRBJ2-1, with 8 positions matching TRBD2. CDR3 bases: TGTGCCAGCAGTTACTCAGCGGGAGAGCGGGGCAATGAGCAGTTCTTC. Protein: CASSYSAGERGNEQFF.